A single TCR beta chain is shown here with its context. Its antigen is still unknown. Per the germline V gene, CDR1 is LNHDA and CDR2 is SQIVND (reference sequence). CDR3 length: 16 residues. Trimming took 6 bases from V and 7 from J, leaving 25 bases between them. This record comes from a study of cytomegalovirus exposure and HLA in healthy donors. Study-wide results and limits: While the bulk of TCR sequences proved rare, some public TCRs turned up in many donors.

TCRdb keeps only in-frame clones here, not all; method: immunoSEQ multiplex PCR. This table holds about 260,000 clones, roughly 91% found once. This TCR came from a woman aged 25 to 45 in good health and CMV-seronegative. Sequencing was done on a sample of PBMCs. The V call is TRBV19, the J call TRBJ2-7; tentative D call: TRBD2 (6 bases). Here the CDR3 reads CASSRAGTRVASEQYF. The CDR3 DNA is TGTGCCAGTAGCCGGGCCGGGACTCGAGTAGCTAGTGAGCAGTACTTC.